Detailed here is one T cell receptor (beta chain). Only one count was recorded for this clone. The antigen it recognizes is unknown. Within one base of it there is no much larger clone, and no base qualities were kept. The data derive from a study of blood T cell repertoires in COVID-19 (dated by TCRdb to 2020 to 2021). About the study as a whole: Collaborator samples came from the United States, Italy and Spain and covered acute and convalescent phases of COVID-19. The prospective study material was composed of cDNA or gDNA derived from T cells, B-cell-depleted T cells, or PBMCs. Deeply sampled blood TCRbeta repertoires from subjects exposed to, actively infected with, or recovered from COVID-19 were included in the dataset. The repertoires were made available in a free public database intended to serve as a resource for research on the immune response to SARS-CoV-2. The samples were drawn from the first 160 participants of the ongoing ImmuneRACE study and from some 1,300 subjects provided by 6 global collaborators. Nearly every sample came with metadata listing a de-identified subject ID, COVID-19 status, age in years and sex. Where HLA class I and class II types were available, the types were taken from metadata supplied by the sample provider, not from assay-based typing.

The paper's findings and limits, for the study overall: Clinical and demographic metadata were provided uncurated, with the amount varying by source and participant.

Each collaborating institution followed its own protocols to collect whole blood in K2EDTA tubes. For TCRbeta analysis, collaborator samples were shipped as frozen whole blood, as isolated PBMCs, or as DNA extracted from either sample type. TCRbeta CDR3 regions were amplified from genomic DNA by means of the immunoSEQ Assay, a bias-controlled multiplex PCR. Under the source paper's analysis protocol: Within the assay, amplification of reference gene primers was used to estimate how many nucleated cells each sample contained. To quantify the absolute abundance of each unique TCRbeta CDR3 rearrangement, sequence reads were collapsed and filtered. For each sample, productive Simpson clonality was calculated as the square root of Simpson's diversity index across productive rearrangements. TCRdb re-hosts the immuneACCESS table, in-frame sequences only. Its copies lack some clones; in the studies checked, an unresolved V gene accounts for under half of them, and the cause for the rest is not known. Clonal size and the V and J genes are those of that table, whereas D and trimming came from the DNA. This sample has some 300,000 clones in its table, and approximately 86% of those were observed once. Approximately 3.8% of the sample is taken by the ten largest.

The TCR comes from a woman aged 45-65 years with active or convalescent COVID-19. Sequencing was carried out using peripheral blood.

The DNA sequence reads TGTGCCAGCAGTGACTCATACAAGAGCGCGAGACAGTTCTTC. This yields the protein CASSDSYKSARQFF. The sequence is built from TRBV6-4 and TRBJ2-1, with the D gene call left open. The germline V gene encodes CDR1 MRHNA and CDR2 SNTAGT. V is reduced by 0 bases and J by 13 bases, leaving a spacing of 16 bases between them. There are 14 amino acids in the CDR3, from cysteine to phenylalanine inclusive. Of the read, only the CDR3 DNA is kept; its 42 bases are in frame from base 1.